What follows are 12 T cell receptor beta chains derived from one specimen sequenced in a study of T cell repertoires in cytomegalovirus infection. TCRdb called the reads again in MiXCR, with one record for every CDR3 protein. The data contain about half a million distinct CDR3 sequences, about 33% of them seen just once; the ten biggest clones take up roughly 16%. These receptors' targets are unknown. The input for sequencing was cultured PBMCs, taken from culture after CMV antigen stimulation. These receptors were obtained from a human donor in good health (CMV status not recorded). Some clones in this sample may be carry-over from other donors' samples.

In its sample, this clonotype was seen many times. The chain combines TRBV7-8 with TRBJ2-2; 12 bases map to TRBD2. Germline CDR1 SGHVS, CDR2 FQNEAQ. V dropped 5 bases and J dropped 4; count of bases not matched to a gene: 17. The length of the CDR3 is 20 residues. The CDR3 region is CASSPNRRLAGVRGTGELFF. As DNA, the CDR3 is TGTGCCAGCAGCCCTAATCGGCGACTAGCGGGAGTCCGCGGCACCGGGGAGCTGTTTTTT.

In DNA form, the CDR3 reads TGTGCCAGCAGCTTACAATCCGGGTCCGAGCAGTTCTTC. Its protein product is CASSLQSGSEQFF. This chain links TRBV7-6 with TRBJ2-1; D remains ambiguous. This CDR3 region has 13 residues. V shed 2 bases and J shed 10 bases, with 12 bases lying between them. Germline V gene lookup returns CDR1 SGHVS and CDR2 FNYEAQ.

This clonotype has a handful of counts. The chain has TRBV11-2 and TRBJ2-5; TRBD1 matches 7 bases. The germline V gene encodes CDR1 SGHAT and CDR2 FQNNGV. The CDR3 totals 17 residues. After removal of 4 bases from V and 1 base from J, the junction contained 12 bases not matched to a gene. CDR3 protein: CASSSTGRGQFQETQYF. The CDR3 nucleotides read TGTGCCAGCAGCTCCACCGGTCGGGGACAGTTCCAAGAGACCCAGTACTTC.

This clonotype occurred a few times. The chain combines TRBV12-3 or TRBV12-4 with TRBJ1-2; D remains unclear. With 1 base removed from V and 4 bases from J, the gap between germline ends came to 7 bases. The CDR3 sequence is 13 residues long. Here the CDR3 reads CASSLVGIYGYTF. CDR3 coding DNA: TGTGCCAGCAGTTTAGTAGGGATCTATGGCTACACCTTC.

This clonotype has more than one count but fewer than ten. This sequence joins TRBV11-1 and TRBJ2-5; 8 bases match TRBD2. Germline V gene sequence: CDR1 SGHAT, CDR2 FQDESV (reference sequence). V gave up 5 bases and J gave up 3 bases; unmatched junction bases: 8. The CDR3 runs 15 residues. The CDR3: CASSHTSGDEETQYF. The CDR3 DNA is TGTGCCAGCAGCCATACTAGCGGAGATGAAGAGACCCAGTACTTC.

The sample holds many counts of this clonotype. The chain employs TRBV12-3 or TRBV12-4 and TRBJ2-5; 7 positions match TRBD1. This CDR3 spans 14 amino acids. The V segment lost 1 base and the J segment 5 bases; nucleotides outside the gene matches: 4. Here the CDR3 reads CASSLDRGWETQYF. In DNA form, the CDR3 reads TGTGCCAGCAGTTTAGACAGGGGATGGGAGACCCAGTACTTC.

This clonotype was observed a handful of times. The chain employs TRBV6-5 and TRBJ2-7; 13 bases map to TRBD2. V lost 6 bases to trimming and J lost 1 base; unmatched junction nucleotides: 3. Germline V CDR1 and CDR2: MNHEY, SVGAGI. This CDR3 contains 15 residues. The CDR3 sequence is CASRPGLAGSYEQYF. CDR3 DNA sequence: TGTGCCAGCAGACCGGGACTAGCGGGATCCTACGAGCAGTACTTC.

The V call is TRBV28, the J call TRBJ1-5; D unresolved. This CDR3 spans 13 amino acids. From germline, CDR1 is MDHEN and CDR2 SYDVKM. The V end lost 5 bases, the J end lost 2 bases, and 7 bases lay between the germline ends. CDR3 protein: CASSTPGNQPQHF. The DNA for the CDR3 is TGTGCCAGCAGTACTCCGGGCAATCAGCCCCAGCATTTT.

This chain links TRBV4-3 with TRBJ2-5, with D possibly TRBD2 on 5 matching bases. In germline, CDR1 is LGHNA, CDR2 YSLEER. The germline V and J ends were trimmed by 4 bases and 5 bases, with 11 bases remaining between them. The CDR3 extends over 13 amino acids. The CDR3 spells CASSLLSGETQYF. CDR3 bases: TGCGCCAGCAGCCTCCTATCGGGGGAGACCCAGTACTTC.

This chain's CDR3 is CASSRRDRGAGEKLFF. In DNA form, the CDR3 reads TGTGCCAGCAGCCGCCGGGACAGGGGGGCTGGTGAAAAACTGTTTTTT. The gene calls are TRBV7-2 and TRBJ1-4, with 11 nucleotides matching TRBD1. The ends lost 5 bases at V and 7 bases at J; junction bases unmatched: 9. This CDR3 region has 16 residues. CDR1 and CDR2 (germline): SGHTA, FQGNSA.

This clonotype was recorded a few times. Written as DNA, the CDR3 is TGTGCCAGCAGGAAAAGCGGGAGTCTAAATGAGCAGTTCTTC. Translated: CASRKSGSLNEQFF. The V gene is TRBV12-3 or TRBV12-4, the J gene TRBJ2-1; 8 bases map to TRBD2. This CDR3 has 14 residues. The junction had 8 bases not matched to a gene; V was cut back by 6 bases and J by 7 bases.

In its sample, this clonotype was seen a few times. The rearrangement links TRBV6-2 or TRBV6-3 to TRBJ2-5; weak D call: TRBD2 (6 bases). CDR1 is MNHEY, CDR2 SVGEGT, per germline. Deletions cut 5 bases from V and 1 base from J, with 20 bases between. The CDR3 sequence is 17 residues long. This CDR3 is CASSRTGTGSPQETQYF. CDR3 coding DNA: TGTGCCAGCAGTCGGACCGGGACTGGCTCCCCCCAAGAGACCCAGTACTTC.